This T cell receptor (beta chain) comes out of a study of regulatory T cells in long-lasting Graves disease. The germline V and J ends were trimmed by 6 bases and 5 bases, with 4 bases remaining between them. The CDR3 loop spans 10 amino acids. CDR1 SNHLY and CDR2 FYNNEI come from the germline V gene. TCR beta libraries were built with iRepertoire HTBI primers and Arm-PCR of CDR3 regions. TCRdb redid the calling of the multiplex PCR reads with MiXCR, one entry per CDR3 protein. The table includes approximately 440,000 distinct CDR3 sequences, 23% detected once. The time point denotes: persistent/refractory GD, antithyroid drugs over 5 years with positive TRAb. The TCR library was made from RNA extracted from PBMCs. Regarding the study as a whole: The persistent group shared 2,500 to 3,000 public clonotypes, more than the 950 to 1,000 shared by new patients. With persistent disease, TRBV28, TRBJ1-2 and TRBJ2-5 were the favored segments.

At least ten counts were recorded for this clonotype. The antigen is not known. The TCR originated in a female donor with Graves disease. The rearrangement uses TRBV2 and TRBJ1-2, with unresolved D. The sequencing here drew on peripheral blood mononuclear cells (PBMCs), taken when the disease was refractory, from a patient treated with antithyroid drugs. CDR3 loop: CASSIYGYTF. The CDR3 bases are TGTGCCAGCAGCATATATGGCTACACCTTC.